The rows below give T cell receptor beta chains drawn from one sample of a study of technical replicates of blood from several donors. This table comes from immunoSEQ multiplex PCR, and its TCRdb copy is limited to in-frame clones, with some not included. The sample includes more than 75,000 clones, 65% to 90% of them seen just once. The source material was PBMCs. These receptor sequences come from a human donor in good health. Some clones in this sample may be carry-over from other donors' samples. Both conserved end residues are part of each CDR3. A D gene is named only where the DNA matches it firmly. Clone size is stated in some rows and not others, as once, few, many or a class when expanded.

NA TRBJ2-1 NA TRBV20-1 CSARHNNEQFF TGCAGTGCTAGACACAACAATGAGCAGTTCTTC
once TRBJ2-5 NA TRBV6-6 CASSSRQNQETQYF TGTGCCAGCAGTTCGCGACAGAATCAAGAGACCCAGTACTTC
NA TRBJ1-1 NA TRBV7-3 CASSFVTVNTEAFF TGTGCCAGCAGCTTTGTAACAGTGAACACTGAAGCTTTCTTT
NA TRBJ2-3 TRBD2 TRBV18 CASSPGGLAADTQYF TGTGCCAGCTCACCAGGGGGACTAGCCGCAGATACGCAGTATTTT
NA TRBJ1-2 TRBD1 TRBV2 CASSTSQGGYGYTF TGTGCCAGCAGTACGTCACAGGGGGGGTATGGCTACACCTTC
few TRBJ2-7 NA TRBV2 CASSYRSEQYF TGTGCCAGCAGTTACAGGTCCGAGCAGTACTTC
NA TRBJ2-3 TRBD2 TRBV19 CASSITSGVTDTQYF TGTGCCAGTAGTATAACTAGCGGGGTCACAGATACGCAGTATTTT
NA TRBJ2-7 NA TRBV5-1 CASSNSGLFSYEQYF TGCGCCAGCAGCAATTCAGGACTTTTCTCCTACGAGCAGTACTTC
NA TRBJ2-1 TRBD2 TRBV9 CASSVASGGGNEQFF TGTGCCAGCAGCGTAGCTAGCGGGGGTGGTAATGAGCAGTTCTTC
NA TRBJ2-7 TRBD2 TRBV19 CASSQGTSGNYEQYF TGTGCCAGTAGCCAAGGGACTAGCGGCAACTACGAGCAGTACTTC
NA TRBJ2-1 TRBD2 TRBV30 CAWNQRTSGTYNEQFF TGTGCCTGGAACCAGAGGACTAGCGGAACCTACAATGAGCAGTTCTTC
NA TRBJ1-5 NA TRBV6-5 CASSPTGREGAQHF TGTGCCAGCAGTCCAACAGGGCGCGAGGGGGCCCAGCATTTT
NA TRBJ1-1 NA TRBV12-1 CASSFAPPGAEAFF TGTGCCAGCAGCTTTGCGCCCCCCGGGGCTGAAGCTTTCTTT
NA TRBJ1-1 NA TRBV9 CASSVVAGNTEAFF TGTGCCAGCAGCGTAGTAGCGGGGAACACTGAAGCTTTCTTT
NA TRBJ1-6 NA TRBV6-5 CASSYSGQGGSPLHF TGTGCCAGCAGTTACTCAGGGCAGGGTGGTTCACCCCTCCACTTT
NA TRBJ1-1 NA TRBV5-4 CASSPQDRLNTEAFF TGTGCCAGCAGCCCCCAGGACAGATTGAACACTGAAGCTTTCTTT
NA TRBJ2-7 NA TRBV15 CATSRDRDFYEQYF TGTGCCACCAGCAGAGACCGGGACTTTTACGAGCAGTACTTC
NA TRBJ1-2 NA TRBV4-2 CASSPDLNIRYGYTF TGTGCCAGCAGCCCCGACTTGAATATTCGATATGGCTACACCTTC
NA TRBJ1-5 TRBD1 TRBV29-1 CSVGGTGDQPQHF TGCAGCGTTGGGGGGACAGGGGACCAGCCCCAGCATTTT
few TRBJ2-2 NA TRBV4-2 CASSQEIGEPGELFF TGTGCCAGCAGCCAAGAGATCGGAGAACCCGGGGAGCTGTTTTTT
NA TRBJ2-7 NA TRBV7-2 CASVDRSSYEQYF TGTGCCAGCGTAGACAGAAGCTCCTACGAGCAGTACTTC
NA TRBJ2-1 TRBD2 TRBV10-3 CAISPSGGPNEQFF TGTGCCATCAGCCCTAGCGGGGGGCCGAATGAGCAGTTCTTC
NA TRBJ2-2 TRBD2 TRBV7-3 CASSSGTSVGELFF TGTGCCAGCAGCTCGGGGACTAGCGTCGGGGAGCTGTTTTTT
NA TRBJ2-1 NA TRBV18 CASSPTQHSNEQFF TGTGCCAGCTCACCTACACAGCACTCCAATGAGCAGTTCTTC
once TRBJ2-7 TRBD2 TRBV6-1 CASSDQTSGKEEQYF TGTGCCAGCAGTGACCAGACTAGCGGGAAGGAGGAGCAGTACTTC
NA TRBJ1-6 NA TRBV7-9 CASSLGLGDSPLHF TGTGCCAGCAGCCTGGGGCTTGGGGATTCACCCCTCCACTTT
NA TRBJ2-3 TRBD2 TRBV10-3 CASTSGPVDTQYF TGTGCCAGCACTAGCGGCCCCGTAGATACGCAGTATTTT
NA TRBJ2-1 NA TRBV6-5 CASIPPGRNEQFF TGTGCCAGCATTCCACCGGGTCGGAACGAGCAGTTCTTC